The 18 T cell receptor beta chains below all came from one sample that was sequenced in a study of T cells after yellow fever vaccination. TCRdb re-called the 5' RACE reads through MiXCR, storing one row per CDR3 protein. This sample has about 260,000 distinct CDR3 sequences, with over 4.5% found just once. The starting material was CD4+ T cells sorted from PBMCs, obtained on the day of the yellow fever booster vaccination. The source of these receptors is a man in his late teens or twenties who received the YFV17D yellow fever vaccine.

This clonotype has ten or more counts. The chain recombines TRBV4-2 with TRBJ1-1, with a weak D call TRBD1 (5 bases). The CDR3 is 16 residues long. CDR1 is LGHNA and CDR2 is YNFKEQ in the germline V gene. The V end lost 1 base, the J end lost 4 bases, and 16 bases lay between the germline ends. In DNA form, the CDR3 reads TGTGCCAGCAGCCAAGCTAGCGGGAGCCAGGGCACTGAAGCTTTCTTT. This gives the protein CASSQASGSQGTEAFF.

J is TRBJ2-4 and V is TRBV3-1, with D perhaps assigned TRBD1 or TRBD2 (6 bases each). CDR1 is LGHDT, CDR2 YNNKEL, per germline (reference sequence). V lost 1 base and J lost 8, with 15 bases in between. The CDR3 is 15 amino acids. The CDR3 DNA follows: TGTGCCAGCAGCCAAGCTAGCAGCCGGGGGCACATTCAGTACTTC. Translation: CASSQASSRGHIQYF.

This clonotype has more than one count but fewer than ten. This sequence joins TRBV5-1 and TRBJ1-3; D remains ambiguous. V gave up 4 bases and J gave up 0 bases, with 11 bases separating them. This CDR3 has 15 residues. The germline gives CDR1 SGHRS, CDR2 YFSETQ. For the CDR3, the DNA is TGCGCCAGCAGCGCCTCAGGATTCTCTGGAAACACCATATATTTT. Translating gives CASSASGFSGNTIYF. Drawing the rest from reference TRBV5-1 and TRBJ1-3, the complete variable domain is KAGVTQTPRYLIKTRGQQVTLSCSPISGHRSVSWYQQTPGQGLQFLFEYFSETQRNKGNFPGRFSGRQFSNSRSEMNVSTLELGDSALYLCASSASGFSGNTIYFGEGSWLTVV.

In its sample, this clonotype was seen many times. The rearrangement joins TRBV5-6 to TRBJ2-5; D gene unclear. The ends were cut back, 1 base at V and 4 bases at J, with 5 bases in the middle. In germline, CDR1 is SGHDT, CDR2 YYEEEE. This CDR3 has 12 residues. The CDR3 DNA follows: TGTGCCAGCAGCTTGTTCACAGAGACCCAGTACTTC. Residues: CASSLFTETQYF.

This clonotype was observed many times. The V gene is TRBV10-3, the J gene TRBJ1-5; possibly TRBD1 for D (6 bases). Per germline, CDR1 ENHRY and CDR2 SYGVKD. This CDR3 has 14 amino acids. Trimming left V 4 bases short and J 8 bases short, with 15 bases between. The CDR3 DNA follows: TGTGCCATCAGTGCCGGGACACTAATCGAGCCCCAGCATTTT. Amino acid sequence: CAISAGTLIEPQHF.

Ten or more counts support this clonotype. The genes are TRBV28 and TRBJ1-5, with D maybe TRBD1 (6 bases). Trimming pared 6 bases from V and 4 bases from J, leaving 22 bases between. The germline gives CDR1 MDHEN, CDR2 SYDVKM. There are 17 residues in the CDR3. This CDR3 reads CASSSPRGHLRNQPQHF. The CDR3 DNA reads TGTGCCAGCAGCTCACCCAGGGGTCACCTCAGAAATCAGCCCCAGCATTTT.

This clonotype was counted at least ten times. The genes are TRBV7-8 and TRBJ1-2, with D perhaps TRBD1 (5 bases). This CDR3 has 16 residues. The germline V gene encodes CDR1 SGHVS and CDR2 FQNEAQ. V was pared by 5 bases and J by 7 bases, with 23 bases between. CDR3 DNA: TGTGCCAGCAGCCCCCGGGCGGGACCTGGTTTTCTTGGCTACACCTTC. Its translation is CASSPRAGPGFLGYTF.

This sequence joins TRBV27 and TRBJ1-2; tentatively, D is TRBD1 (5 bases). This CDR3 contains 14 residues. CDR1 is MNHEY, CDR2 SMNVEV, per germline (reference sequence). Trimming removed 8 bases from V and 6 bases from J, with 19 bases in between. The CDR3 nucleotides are TGTGCCAGCGGGACCTTAGGCACCTCTCATGGCTACACCTTC. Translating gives CASGTLGTSHGYTF.

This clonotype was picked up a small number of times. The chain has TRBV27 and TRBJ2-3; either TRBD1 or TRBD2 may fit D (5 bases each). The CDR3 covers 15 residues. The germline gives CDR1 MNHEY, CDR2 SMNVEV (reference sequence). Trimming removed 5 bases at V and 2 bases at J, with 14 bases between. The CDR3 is CASSPWDRSTDTQYF. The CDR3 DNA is TGTGCCAGCAGTCCCTGGGACCGCTCCACAGATACGCAGTATTTT.

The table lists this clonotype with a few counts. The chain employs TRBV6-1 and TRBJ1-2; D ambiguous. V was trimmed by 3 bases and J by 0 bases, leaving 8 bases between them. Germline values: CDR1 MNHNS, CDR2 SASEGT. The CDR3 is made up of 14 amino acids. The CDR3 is CASSENGPNYGYTF. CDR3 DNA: TGTGCCAGCAGTGAGAACGGCCCTAACTATGGCTACACCTTC.

The CDR3 DNA is TGCGCCAGCAGCTTACAGGGGGCGGTGGATACGCAGTATTTT. This translates into CASSLQGAVDTQYF. The chain is built from TRBV5-1 and TRBJ2-3; TRBD1 matches at 9 bases. Germline trimming cut 2 bases from V and 6 bases from J; bases unmatched to any gene: 4. Per germline, CDR1 SGHRS and CDR2 YFSETQ. This CDR3 is built from 14 residues.

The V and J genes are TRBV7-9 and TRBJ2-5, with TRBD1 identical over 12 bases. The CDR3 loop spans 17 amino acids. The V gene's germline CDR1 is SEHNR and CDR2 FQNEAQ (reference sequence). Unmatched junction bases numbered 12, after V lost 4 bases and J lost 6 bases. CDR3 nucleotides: TGTGCCAGCAGCTCCTCCGGGACAGGGGGCGCATTGAAGACCCAGTACTTC. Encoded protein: CASSSSGTGGALKTQYF.

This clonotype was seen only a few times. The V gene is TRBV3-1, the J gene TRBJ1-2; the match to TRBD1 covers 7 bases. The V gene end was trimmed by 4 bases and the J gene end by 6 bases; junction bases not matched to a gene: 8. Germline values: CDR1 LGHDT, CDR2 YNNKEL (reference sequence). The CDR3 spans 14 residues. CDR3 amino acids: CASSREGQRNGYTF. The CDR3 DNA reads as TGTGCCAGCAGCCGAGAGGGACAGAGAAATGGCTACACCTTC.

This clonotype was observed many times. The CDR3 sequence is CASSWTGLGLGNTIYF. The CDR3 nucleotides read TGTGCCAGCAGCTGGACAGGGTTAGGGCTTGGAAACACCATATATTTT. The chain joins TRBV7-2 to TRBJ1-3, with 8 bases that match TRBD1. This CDR3 contains 16 residues. Per germline, CDR1 SGHTA and CDR2 FQGNSA. The V and J ends lost 4 bases and 3 bases, in that order; junction bases with no gene match: 8.

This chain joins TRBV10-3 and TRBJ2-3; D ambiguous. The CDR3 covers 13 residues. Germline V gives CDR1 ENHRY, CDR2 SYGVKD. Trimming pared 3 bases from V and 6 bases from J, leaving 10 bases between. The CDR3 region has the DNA TGTGCCATCAGTGATCCACAACTGGATACGCAGTATTTT. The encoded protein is CAISDPQLDTQYF.

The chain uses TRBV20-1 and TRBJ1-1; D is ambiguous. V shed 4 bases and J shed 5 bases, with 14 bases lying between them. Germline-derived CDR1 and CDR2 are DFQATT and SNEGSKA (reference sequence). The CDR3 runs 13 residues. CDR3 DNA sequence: TGCAGTGCTACCCGCCCGGAGGTGACTGAAGCTTTCTTT. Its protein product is CSATRPEVTEAFF.

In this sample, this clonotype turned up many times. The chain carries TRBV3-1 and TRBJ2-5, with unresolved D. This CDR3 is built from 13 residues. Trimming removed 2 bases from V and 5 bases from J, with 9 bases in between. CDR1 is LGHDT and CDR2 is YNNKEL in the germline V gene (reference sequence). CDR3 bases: TGTGCCAGCAGCCAACTATCGAGCGAGACCCAGTACTTC. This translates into CASSQLSSETQYF.

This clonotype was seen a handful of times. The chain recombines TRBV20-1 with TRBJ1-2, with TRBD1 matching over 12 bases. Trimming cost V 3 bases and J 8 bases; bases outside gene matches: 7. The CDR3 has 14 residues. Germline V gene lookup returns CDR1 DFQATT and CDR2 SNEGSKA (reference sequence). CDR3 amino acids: CSASAHGTGGGYTF. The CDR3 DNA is TGCAGTGCTAGCGCCCACGGGACAGGGGGCGGCTACACCTTC.